This TCR beta chain derives from a study of regulatory T cells in long-lasting Graves disease. V was clipped by 4 bases and J by 3 bases, with 16 bases between them. Germline CDR1 reads SGHAT; CDR2 reads FQNNGV. This CDR3 region has 16 residues. This clonotype was recorded many times. Time point described: newly diagnosed GD, antithyroid drugs for less than 3 months. The TCR library used RNA extracted from PBMCs. Building the TCR beta libraries relied on iRepertoire HTBI primers, and CDR3 regions underwent Arm-PCR. TCRdb re-derived calls from the multiplex PCR reads in MiXCR, one entry per CDR3 protein. The table shows over 450,000 distinct CDR3 sequences, with 9.5% to 15% occurring only once. This sample was shared with a second study, whose subject was T cells in Graves' hyperthyroidism and ophthalmopathy.

The receptor comes from a woman in her twenties or thirties with Graves disease. V is TRBV11-2 and J is TRBJ2-1; a weak D match, TRBD2 (6 bases). Material: peripheral blood mononuclear cells (PBMCs), obtained at new diagnosis, from a patient treated with antithyroid drugs. The CDR3 reads CASSSSSGLNYNEQFF. As DNA, the CDR3 is TGTGCCAGCAGCTCCAGCTCGGGACTCAACTACAATGAGCAGTTCTTC. Full variable domain (rest looked up from reference TRBV11-2 and TRBJ2-1): EAGVAQSPRYKIIEKRQSVAFWCNPISGHATLYWYQQILGQGPKLLIQFQNNGVVDDSQLPKDRFSAERLKGVDSTLKIQPAKLEDSAVYLCASSSSSGLNYNEQFFGPGTRLTVL.